A selection of T cell receptor beta chains follows, all from one sample in a study of blood T cell repertoires in COVID-19. TCRdb's copy holds only in-frame clones and misses some; the assay was immunoSEQ multiplex PCR. The sample yields 200,000 to 250,000 clones, over 80% seen once. Material: peripheral blood. Every receptor here comes from a man aged 25-40 years who had recovered from COVID-19. Each CDR3 is given with its conserved first and last residue.

len	v_gene	j_gene	CDR3aa
14	TRBV28	TRBJ1-5	CASSLPVGNQPQHF
13	TRBV4-1	TRBJ1-1	CASSQGLEAEAFF
13	TRBV9	TRBJ2-3	CASSVAGGPSQYF
15	TRBV15	TRBJ1-2	CATSRDLGGGYGYTF
16	TRBV14	TRBJ2-3	CASSQGPAGGADTQYF
15	TRBV9	TRBJ1-5	CASSPEGQGAQPQHF
15	TRBV6-5	TRBJ2-7	CASSYSAEKIYEQYF
16	TRBV3-1/TRBV3-2	TRBJ1-3	CASSQGTGQGGNTIYF
15	TRBV7-3	TRBJ2-1	CASSLIGGGDNEQFF
15	TRBV2	TRBJ1-4	CASRDRENPNEKLFF
16	TRBV11-2	TRBJ2-1	CASSLVRGAPYNEQFF
13	TRBV3-1/TRBV3-2	TRBJ1-4	CASSQQGAQKLFF
13	TRBV28	TRBJ1-6	CASYLSWNSPLHF
12	TRBV12-3/TRBV12-4	TRBJ2-5	CASSLTQETQYF
14	TRBV5-8	TRBJ2-3	CASTSYRVEDTQYF
14	TRBV3-1/TRBV3-2	TRBJ2-5	CASSSTRDKETQYF
13	TRBV2	TRBJ2-3	CASSEFSSGSQYF
17	TRBV4-1	TRBJ2-3	CASSQDPPGGVMDTQYF
14	TRBV28	TRBJ1-1	CASSSGTVVPEAFF
14	TRBV2	TRBJ2-7	CASSAGQGAYEQYF
15	TRBV12-5	TRBJ1-6	CASGLPGQTRSGLHF
12	TRBV12-3/TRBV12-4	TRBJ1-5	CASSFESRPQHF
12	TRBV6-5	TRBJ1-2	CASTDSLRGYTF
18	TRBV12-5	TRBJ1-5	CASGLVILGQHINQPQHF
15	TRBV3-1/TRBV3-2	TRBJ2-1	CASSPTSGGAHEQFF
11	TRBV20-1	TRBJ1-1	CSGAGYTEAFF
14	TRBV9	TRBJ1-5	CASSVTGVGQPQHF
15	TRBV19	TRBJ1-2	CASSMAGTGGYGYTF
17	TRBV24-1	TRBJ2-3	CATSDKWTGGFQDTQYF
17	TRBV7-2	TRBJ1-5	CASSPSEMGDRNQPQHF
11	TRBV20-1	TRBJ2-5	CSATGGGTQYF
14	TRBV5-1	TRBJ1-2	CASSLGGAGSGYTF
15	TRBV7-9	TRBJ2-2	CASSSISGDTGELFF
11	TRBV2	TRBJ2-7	CASRRAYEQYF
17	TRBV6-4	TRBJ2-4	CASSDRPTPLAKNIQYF
15	TRBV27	TRBJ1-1	CASSLFGDLNTEAFF
13	TRBV19	TRBJ1-1	CASLRAGNTEAFF
12	TRBV19	TRBJ1-5	CASRGGGWPQHF
15	TRBV5-6	TRBJ2-3	CASSSGVYRADTQYF
14	TRBV7-9	TRBJ1-2	CASSLLWDSYGYTF
14	TRBV2	TRBJ1-4	CASTEQGLQEKLFF